What follows are 25 T cell receptor beta chains derived from one specimen sequenced in a study of blood T cell repertoires in COVID-19. Using immunoSEQ multiplex PCR, the repertoire was profiled, and TCRdb retains in-frame clones only, with some absent. The sample has 40,000 to 60,000 clones, about 83% seen once; the top ten hold approximately 6%. Sequenced: peripheral blood. These receptors were obtained from a woman aged 55 to 70 with acute or convalescent COVID-19.

This chain uses TRBV7-3 with TRBJ2-1, with 7 bases aligning to TRBD2. Germline V gene data show CDR1 as SGHTA and CDR2 as FQGTGA. The CDR3 covers 14 residues. J lost 7 bases, V lost 6 bases, and 9 bases had no gene match. CDR3 DNA sequence: TGTGCCAGCAGTTCCGGGACTATGGTGAATGAGCAGTTCTTC. As protein: CASSSGTMVNEQFF.

This sequence joins TRBV6-6 and TRBJ2-7; TRBD1 matches 7 bases. The germline V gene encodes CDR1 MNHNY and CDR2 SVGAGI (reference sequence). The CDR3 sequence is 14 residues long. J lost 0 bases, V lost 6 bases, and 5 bases had no gene match. CDR3 residues: CASSHRGSSYEQYF. The CDR3 nucleotides are TGTGCCAGCAGCCACAGGGGAAGCTCCTACGAGCAGTACTTC.

This chain joins TRBV29-1 and TRBJ1-1; possible D gene TRBD1, 6 bases. V lost 6 bases and J lost 1, with 9 bases in between. The CDR3 runs 12 residues. Germline CDR1 reads SQVTM; CDR2 reads ANQGSEA. The CDR3 spells CSVGQTNTEAFF. CDR3 coding DNA: TGCAGCGTCGGACAGACGAACACTGAAGCTTTCTTT.

In nucleotides, the CDR3 is TGTGCCAGCAGCTTAACCACAGTGGGCACCGGGGAGCTGTTTTTT. Translating gives CASSLTTVGTGELFF. The rearrangement uses TRBV7-3 and TRBJ2-2; D gene uncertain. V shed 0 bases and J shed 4 bases, with 9 bases lying between them. Germline V gene sequence: CDR1 SGHTA, CDR2 FQGTGA. The CDR3 consists of 15 residues.

This chain uses TRBV7-2 with TRBJ2-4; 9 positions agree with TRBD2. The CDR3 consists of 16 residues. The V gene end was trimmed by 0 bases and the J gene end by 5 bases; junction bases not matched to a gene: 5. The V gene's germline CDR1 is SGHTA and CDR2 FQGNSA. The CDR3 bases are TGTGCCAGCAGCTTAGCTGGCGGGAGGGCGGAAAACATTCAGTACTTC. Its translation: CASSLAGGRAENIQYF.

This chain joins TRBV6-5 and TRBJ2-1; 7 positions match TRBD2. Per germline, CDR1 MNHEY and CDR2 SVGAGI. This CDR3 is 13 amino acids long. Unmatched junction bases numbered 4, after V lost 9 bases and J lost 2 bases. CDR3 in DNA: TGTGCCAGTCTAGCGGAAACCTACAATGAGCAGTTCTTC. This gives the protein CASLAETYNEQFF.

The DNA of the CDR3 is TGTGCCAGCCCGCATTACCCCGGGACTCCCACCTACGAGCAGTACTTC. Protein product: CASPHYPGTPTYEQYF. The genes are TRBV7-3 and TRBJ2-7; possibly TRBD2 for D (6 bases). Germline V gene sequence: CDR1 SGHTA, CDR2 FQGTGA. Trimming cost V 8 bases and J 2 bases, with 22 bases left between them. CDR3 length: 16 amino acids.

In its sample, this clone was seen a few times. This sequence joins TRBV14 and TRBJ2-1, with 14 bases aligning to TRBD2. V shed 3 bases, J shed 10 bases, and the junction held 5 bases outside the gene matches. CDR3 length: 15 residues. Germline CDR1 and CDR2: SGHDN and FVKESK. CDR3 sequence (DNA): TGTGCCAGCAGCCAGACTAGCGGGGGGGGCGTGGAGCAGTTCTTC. Its translation is CASSQTSGGGVEQFF.

This clone was counted between two and nine times. This chain links TRBV5-1 with TRBJ1-5, with 7 bases that match TRBD1. Germline CDR1 and CDR2: SGHRS and YFSETQ. This CDR3 region has 13 residues. Germline trimming cut 4 bases from V and 7 bases from J; bases unmatched to any gene: 5. CDR3 in amino acids: CASSPDREQPQHF. In DNA form, the CDR3 reads TGCGCCAGCAGCCCAGACAGGGAACAGCCCCAGCATTTT.

The rearrangement links TRBV5-1 to TRBJ1-4, with 7 bases lining up with TRBD1. V lost 2 bases to trimming and J lost 3 bases; unmatched junction nucleotides: 4. Germline V gene lookup returns CDR1 SGHRS and CDR2 YFSETQ. The CDR3 is 15 amino acids. The chain's CDR3 is CASSLDGTANEKLFF. Written as DNA, the CDR3 is TGCGCCAGCAGCTTAGACGGGACAGCTAATGAAAAACTGTTTTTT.

The chain recombines TRBV3-1 (or the pseudogene TRBV3-2) with TRBJ1-2; no clear D. From germline, CDR1 is LGHDT and CDR2 YNNKEL (reference sequence). V was pared by 4 bases and J by 1 base, with 10 bases between. The CDR3 contains 14 residues. The CDR3 DNA reads TGTGCCAGCAGCCCTCCGGGTCTTAACTATGGCTACACCTTC. Encoded protein: CASSPPGLNYGYTF.

The CDR3 DNA is TGCGCCAGCAGCTTGGTATCGGGAGGGGGCAATGAGCAGTTCTTC. Protein sequence: CASSLVSGGGNEQFF. The chain uses TRBV5-1 and TRBJ2-1; 8 bases are a match to TRBD2. This CDR3 is 15 amino acids long. Per the germline V gene, CDR1 is SGHRS and CDR2 is YFSETQ. V lost 0 bases, J lost 6 bases, and 5 bases stayed unmatched.

The chain employs TRBV2 and TRBJ1-1; 8 bases match TRBD1. Germline V gene data show CDR1 as SNHLY and CDR2 as FYNNEI. CDR3 length: 14 amino acids. The junction had 7 bases not matched to a gene; V was cut back by 6 bases and J by 4 bases. This CDR3 is CASRATGGSTEAFF. The CDR3 nucleotides read TGTGCCAGCAGGGCTACAGGGGGGAGCACTGAAGCTTTCTTT.

V gene TRBV7-3 combines with J gene TRBJ1-5, with D possibly matching TRBD1 (6 bases). Trimming took off 3 bases at V and 9 bases at J, with 18 bases between the two ends. The CDR3 contains 15 residues. Germline CDR1 reads SGHTA; CDR2 reads FQGTGA. The CDR3 DNA follows: TGTGCCAGCAGCTTTTTCGTTGGACAGCCCTCGCCCCAGCATTTT. As protein: CASSFFVGQPSPQHF.

This chain links TRBV29-1 with TRBJ1-1, with TRBD1 identical over 9 bases. Per the germline V gene, CDR1 is SQVTM and CDR2 is ANQGSEA. The CDR3 length is 12 residues. Losses at the gene ends were 6 bases for V and 5 bases for J; bases not matched to a gene: 4. The CDR3 DNA sequence: TGCAGCGTCCAGACAGGGGGGACTGAAGCTTTCTTT. Translating it yields CSVQTGGTEAFF.

V is TRBV5-1 and J is TRBJ2-1; 7 bases line up with TRBD2. The CDR3 is 13 amino acids. CDR1 SGHRS and CDR2 YFSETQ come from the germline V gene. The J segment lost 9 bases and the V segment lost 0 bases, leaving 3 bases of the junction unmatched. CDR3 amino acids: CASSLGREIEQFF. CDR3 nucleotide sequence: TGCGCCAGCAGCTTGGGGCGGGAGATTGAGCAGTTCTTC.

J is TRBJ1-4 and V is TRBV15; a possible D gene is TRBD1 (6 bases). The V and J ends lost 0 bases and 8 bases respectively, with 13 bases between them. The germline V gene encodes CDR1 LNHNV and CDR2 YYDKDF (reference sequence). The CDR3 runs 15 residues. This CDR3 reads CATSREDKRGEKLFF. Written as DNA, the CDR3 is TGTGCCACCAGCAGAGAGGACAAAAGGGGGGAAAAACTGTTTTTT.

The J gene is TRBJ1-1, the V gene TRBV5-1; D remains ambiguous. V gave up 4 bases and J gave up 7 bases, with 14 bases separating them. The CDR3 is 13 residues long. Germline CDR1 SGHRS, CDR2 YFSETQ. The CDR3 nucleotides are TGCGCCAGCAGCCCAGAGCAGGTGGGTGAAGCTTTCTTT. Translating it yields CASSPEQVGEAFF.

This chain joins TRBV7-2 and TRBJ1-3, with 9 bases lining up with TRBD1. The germline V gene encodes CDR1 SGHTA and CDR2 FQGNSA. This CDR3 is built from 17 residues. The ends lost 3 bases at V and 3 bases at J; junction bases unmatched: 9. In DNA form, the CDR3 reads TGTGCCAGCAGCTTGGGAGGGACAGGGTTGGGTGGAAACACCATATATTTT. This codes for CASSLGGTGLGGNTIYF.

This chain uses TRBV11-3 with TRBJ2-2; D is perhaps TRBD2 (6 bases). The CDR3 is 13 residues long. Trimming cost V 5 bases and J 6 bases, with 10 bases left between them. From germline, CDR1 is SGHNT and CDR2 YENEEA. CDR3 bases: TGTGCCAGCAGCGTGCGGGACGCCGGGGAGCTGTTTTTT. This translates into CASSVRDAGELFF.

This chain connects TRBV30 to TRBJ2-6; the D gene is possibly TRBD1 (6 bases). Trimming pared 1 base from V and 5 bases from J, leaving 12 bases between. This CDR3 has 15 residues. Germline V gives CDR1 GTSNPN, CDR2 SVGIG (reference sequence). The CDR3 region has the DNA TGTGCCTGGAGTGGACAGGCATCTAGGGCCAACGTCCTGACTTTC. Translating it yields CAWSGQASRANVLTF.

This clone appeared once. The CDR3 DNA is TGTGCCAGCAGCCGGGGGAGCGAAGGCTACACCTTC. Amino acids: CASSRGSEGYTF. The chain has TRBV9 and TRBJ1-2; D may be TRBD1 (5 bases). The germline V gene encodes CDR1 SGDLS and CDR2 YYNGEE. Trimming removed 4 bases from V and 8 bases from J, with 12 bases in between. The CDR3 sequence is 12 residues long.

The chain has TRBV19 and TRBJ2-7, with D perhaps TRBD1 (6 bases). Deletions cut 1 base from V and 1 base from J, with 11 bases between. Germline V gives CDR1 LNHDA, CDR2 SQIVND (reference sequence). The CDR3 sequence is 15 residues long. CDR3 amino acids: CASSIATGMSYEQYF. CDR3 bases: TGTGCCAGTAGTATAGCCACAGGGATGTCCTACGAGCAGTACTTC.

For this clone: Given a much more abundant clone one base away, this may be a read error. V and J are TRBV7-6 and TRBJ2-2, with TRBD2 as a possible D gene (5 bases). V was trimmed by 1 base and J by 4 bases, leaving 7 bases between them. Germline V CDR1 and CDR2: SGHVS, FNYEAQ. CDR3 length equals 14 residues. The CDR3 reads CASSLGGGTGELFF. The DNA of the CDR3 is TGTGCCAGCAGCTTAGGAGGAGGCACCGGGGAGCTGTTTTTT.

The J gene is TRBJ2-1, the V gene TRBV5-1; D is unclear. Per germline, CDR1 SGHRS and CDR2 YFSETQ. This CDR3 is built from 15 residues. V was cut by 0 bases and J by 6 bases, with 13 bases left in between. In nucleotides, the CDR3 is TGCGCCAGCAGCTTGGACAGATCTGTCCCCAATGAGCAGTTCTTC. Protein product: CASSLDRSVPNEQFF.